The 26 T cell receptor beta chains below all came from one sample that was sequenced in a study of T cell repertoires and leukemia-associated antigens. Their antigen targets remain unknown. TCRdb redid the calling of the 5' RACE reads with MiXCR, one entry per CDR3 protein. This sample has about 15,000 distinct CDR3 sequences; approximately 38% occur once, and the top ten carry 9.2%. Sequencing input: CD3+ T cells sorted from blood and cultured. These receptors came from a female donor in good health.

Points on this clonotype: The junction does not match germline at one end; this may be a read error. The chain is built from TRBV5-5 and TRBJ2-7; D perhaps matches TRBD1 (6 bases). The length of the CDR3 is 14 residues. Germline CDR1 is SGHKS and CDR2 is YYEKEE (reference sequence). The chain's CDR3 is CASSLGWDIGEQYF. CDR3 nucleotide sequence: TGTGCCAGTAGCTTGGGTTGGGACATAGGGGAGCAGTACTTC.

By its share, this clonotype is medium-sized. The chain uses TRBV4-1 and TRBJ2-1, with TRBD2 matching 12 bases. This CDR3 contains 17 residues. The germline V gene has CDR1 MGHRA and CDR2 YSYEKL. J gave up 2 bases and V 6 bases, and 8 bases lay outside the gene matches. CDR3 loop: CASRPRLAGETYNEQFF. The CDR3 DNA follows: TGCGCCAGCAGACCCCGACTAGCGGGAGAGACCTACAATGAGCAGTTCTTC.

In the case of this clonotype: One junction end disagrees with the germline gene, perhaps due to a read error. In nucleotides, the CDR3 is TGTGTCAGCAGCCCGGGGACTAGCAAGAACACCGGGGAGCTGTTTTTT. Translation gives CVSSPGTSKNTGELFF. The chain is built from TRBV7-3 and TRBJ2-2, with 9 positions matching TRBD2. Germline CDR1 and CDR2: SGHTA and FQGTGA. The CDR3 length is 16 residues.

V usage is TRBV4-2 and J usage is TRBJ2-1, with TRBD2 identical over 10 bases. Germline values: CDR1 LGHNA, CDR2 YNFKEQ. This CDR3 comprises 17 residues. V gave up 0 bases and J gave up 4 bases; unmatched junction bases: 6. The CDR3 coding sequence is TGTGCCAGCAGCCAAGAATTGTCTAGCGGGGGATACAATGAGCAGTTCTTC. Translation gives CASSQELSSGGYNEQFF.

Note on this clonotype: It is likely a read error, because the conserved phenylalanine at the end of the CDR3 is missing. It is unclear where the CDR3 begins or ends on the DNA, so no DNA is shown, and the CDR3 is as TCRdb lists it. The rearrangement uses TRBV10-1 and TRBJ2-1. The CDR3 is made up of 8 amino acids, end residues included. Germline V gene lookup returns CDR1 WNHNN and CDR2 SYGVQD (reference sequence). The CDR3 sequence is CASPEPTP.

V and J are TRBV5-6 and TRBJ1-4; 7 nucleotides line up with TRBD1. The CDR3 loop spans 13 amino acids. V gave up 4 bases and J gave up 12 bases; unmatched junction bases: 9. Germline V CDR1 and CDR2: SGHDT, YYEEEE. The CDR3 sequence is CASSLAAGTELFF. DNA for the CDR3: TGTGCCAGCAGCCTAGCCGCCGGGACAGAACTGTTTTTT. The variable domain in full, completed from reference TRBV5-6 and TRBJ1-4, reads DAGVTQSPTHLIKTRGQQVTLRCSPKSGHDTVSWYQQALGQGPQFIFQYYEEEERQRGNFPDRFSGHQFPNYSSELNVNALLLGDSALYLCASSLAAGTELFFGSGTQLSVL.

This clonotype is large within its sample. J is TRBJ2-1 and V is TRBV18; no clear D gene. The germline V gene has CDR1 KGHSH and CDR2 LQKENI. V was pared by 2 bases and J by 5 bases, with 10 bases between. There are 14 residues in the CDR3. The CDR3 region is CASSPAQNNNEQFF. CDR3 bases: TGTGCCAGCTCACCAGCTCAAAATAACAATGAGCAGTTCTTC.

Of note for this clonotype: A read error is likely, as this CDR3 ends without the conserved phenylalanine or tryptophan. The chain carries TRBV18 and TRBJ1-1; D gene unclear. Germline assignment: CDR1 KGHSH and CDR2 LQKENI. The ends were cut back, 5 bases at V and 4 bases at J, with 11 bases in the middle. CDR3 length equals 13 residues. CDR3 residues: CASSSSRTTEAFL. CDR3 nucleotides: TGTGCCAGCTCATCGTCCAGGACCACTGAAGCTTTCCTT.

Only one count was recorded for this clonotype. V usage is TRBV7-3 and J usage is TRBJ2-1; tentative D call: TRBD2 (7 bases). Germline CDR1 reads SGHTA; CDR2 reads FQGTGA. The CDR3 loop spans 16 amino acids. V dropped 3 bases and J dropped 2 bases, with 14 bases sitting between them. This chain's CDR3 is CASSLVGGAAYNEQFF. The CDR3 DNA is TGTGCCAGCAGCTTGGTAGGGGGGGCAGCCTACAATGAGCAGTTCTTC. The full variable domain, in which reference TRBV7-3 and TRBJ2-1 provide the parts outside the CDR3, is GAGVSQTPSNKVTEKGKYVELRCDPISGHTALYWYRQSLGQGPEFLIYFQGTGAADDSGLPNDRFFAVRPEGSVSTLKIQRTERGDSAVYLCASSLVGGAAYNEQFFGPGTRLTVL.

This clonotype came up many times. The genes are TRBV9 and TRBJ2-7; 7 nucleotides match TRBD2. The CDR3 runs 14 residues. The junction had 6 bases not matched to a gene; V was cut back by 0 bases and J by 6 bases. CDR1 and CDR2 from the germline V gene are SGDLS and YYNGEE. CDR3 nucleotides: TGTGCCAGCAGCGTAGGCGCTAGCGGCCCCGAGCAGTACTTC. Amino acids: CASSVGASGPEQYF.

This clonotype qualifies as medium-sized. The chain is built from TRBV10-1 and TRBJ2-5, with TRBD2 matching 12 bases. CDR3 length: 16 amino acids. Germline lookup yields CDR1 WNHNN and CDR2 SYGVQD (reference sequence). Unmatched junction bases numbered 4, after V lost 4 bases and J lost 1 base. CDR3 protein: CASSGGTSGFQETQYF. The DNA of the CDR3 is TGCGCCAGCAGTGGTGGGACTAGCGGGTTCCAAGAGACCCAGTACTTC.

Only a few counts were recorded for this clonotype. The chain carries TRBV5-6 and TRBJ1-4; tentative D call: TRBD1 (5 bases). The CDR3 contains 14 residues. Per the germline V gene, CDR1 is SGHDT and CDR2 is YYEEEE. Trimming removed 7 bases from V and 8 bases from J, with 18 bases in between. CDR3 DNA sequence: TGTGCCAGCGCCGAGTCGCGGGACGTCGAAAAACTGTTTTTT. Its translation: CASAESRDVEKLFF.

In its sample, this clonotype was seen many times. The chain has TRBV6-2 or TRBV6-3 and TRBJ2-3; D might be TRBD2 (6 bases). V was trimmed by 5 bases and J by 0 bases, leaving 15 bases between them. Germline CDR1 is MNHEY and CDR2 is SVGEGT. CDR3 length: 16 amino acids. The CDR3 spells CASSAEGSGSTDTQYF. CDR3 coding DNA: TGTGCCAGCAGTGCCGAAGGTAGCGGAAGCACAGATACGCAGTATTTT.

This clonotype came up many times. This chain uses TRBV19 with TRBJ2-7, with a possible D match to TRBD1 (5 bases). Trimming left V 4 bases short and J 3 bases short, with 16 bases between. Germline V CDR1 and CDR2: LNHDA, SQIVND (reference sequence). This CDR3 is built from 15 residues. The CDR3 protein is CASSSGAARYYEQYF. CDR3 DNA: TGTGCCAGTAGTAGTGGGGCGGCGAGGTACTACGAGCAGTACTTC.

This clonotype is classed as medium-sized (0.01 to 0.1%). CDR3: CASAGANTEAFF. In nucleotides, the CDR3 is TGTGCCAGCGCGGGTGCAAACACTGAAGCTTTCTTT. J is TRBJ1-1 and V is TRBV9; D not certain. The germline V gene encodes CDR1 SGDLS and CDR2 YYNGEE. The CDR3 is made up of 12 amino acids. With 7 bases removed from V and 2 bases from J, the gap between germline ends came to 9 bases.

This chain connects TRBV7-9 to TRBJ2-7; 8 positions agree with TRBD2. The CDR3 runs 15 residues. The V and J ends lost 5 bases and 5 bases, in that order; junction bases with no gene match: 11. Germline CDR1 SEHNR, CDR2 FQNEAQ (reference sequence). The CDR3 sequence: CASSRTGTRGDEQYF. The CDR3 bases are TGTGCCAGCAGCAGAACCGGGACTAGGGGCGACGAGCAGTACTTC.

This clonotype has at least ten counts. V usage is TRBV4-3 and J usage is TRBJ2-3, with D perhaps TRBD1 or TRBD2 (5 bases each). Germline V CDR1 and CDR2: LGHNA, YSLEER. The V gene lost 0 bases and the J gene lost 7 bases, with 23 bases spanning the gap. The CDR3 length is 18 residues. The CDR3 sequence: CASSQDGTRSAFLNTQYF. CDR3 bases: TGCGCCAGCAGCCAAGATGGGACGCGGTCTGCCTTTCTTAATACGCAGTATTTT.

The chain couples TRBV18 to TRBJ2-6; D perhaps matches TRBD1 (6 bases). The CDR3 is 20 amino acids. V dropped 2 bases and J dropped 0 bases, with 20 bases sitting between them. Germline lookup yields CDR1 KGHSH and CDR2 LQKENI. The CDR3 reads CASSPFPEDSMISGANVLTF. The DNA for the CDR3 is TGTGCCAGCTCACCATTTCCCGAGGACAGCATGATCTCTGGGGCCAACGTCCTGACTTTC.

With respect to this clonotype: At one boundary the junction diverges from the germline segment, which might be a read error. This chain connects TRBV15 to TRBJ1-2; tentatively, D is TRBD1 (5 bases). The CDR3 has 16 amino acids. CDR1 is LNHNV and CDR2 is YYDKDF in the germline V gene (reference sequence). In nucleotides, the CDR3 is TGTGCGACCAGCAGAGGTACTAGAAGGGGCGCGGATGGCTACACCTTC. Translating gives CATSRGTRRGADGYTF.

This chain links TRBV12-3 or TRBV12-4 with TRBJ2-1; D possibly corresponds to TRBD2 (6 bases). This CDR3 has 13 residues. V was clipped by 7 bases and J by 3 bases, with 10 bases between them. The CDR3 spells CASTPDYYNEQFF. CDR3 bases: TGTGCCAGCACCCCGGACTACTACAATGAGCAGTTCTTC.

This clonotype is large (0.1 to 1%) in the sample. The chain has TRBV5-1 and TRBJ2-1; TRBD1 matches at 9 bases. Germline V CDR1 and CDR2: SGHRS, YFSETQ. V was clipped by 4 bases and J by 7 bases; unmatched bases: 12. CDR3 length: 16 residues. The CDR3 DNA follows: TGCGCCAGCAGCGGAGAACAGGGGGCGAGATCTAATGAGCAGTTCTTC. This gives the protein CASSGEQGARSNEQFF. The full variable domain, rest sourced from reference TRBV5-1 and TRBJ2-1, is KAGVTQTPRYLIKTRGQQVTLSCSPISGHRSVSWYQQTPGQGLQFLFEYFSETQRNKGNFPGRFSGRQFSNSRSEMNVSTLELGDSALYLCASSGEQGARSNEQFFGPGTRLTVL.

This clonotype appeared many times. The chain couples TRBV7-2 to TRBJ2-1; possible D gene TRBD2, 6 bases. This CDR3 has 15 amino acids. The V gene lost 5 bases and the J gene lost 1 base, with 12 bases spanning the gap. CDR1 is SGHTA, CDR2 FQGNSA, per germline. CDR3 nucleotide sequence: TGTGCCAGCAGCGGAACGGGAGAATCCTACAATGAGCAGTTCTTC. Translated, it gives CASSGTGESYNEQFF. Filled out from reference TRBV7-2 and TRBJ2-1, the complete variable domain reads GAGVSQSPSNKVTEKGKDVELRCDPISGHTALYWYRQSLGQGLEFLIYFQGNSAPDKSGLPSDRFSAERTGGSVSTLTIQRTQQEDSAVYLCASSGTGESYNEQFFGPGTRLTVL.

By frequency in the sample, this clonotype is medium-sized (0.01 to 0.1%). This rearrangement joins TRBV15 to TRBJ1-6; 8 nucleotides align to TRBD1. V lost 1 base and J lost 9; bases outside the gene matches: 2. The germline V gene has CDR1 LNHNV and CDR2 YYDKDF (reference sequence). CDR3 length: 14 residues. The CDR3 loop reads CATSRAGGISPLHF. DNA for the CDR3: TGTGCCACCAGCAGAGCAGGGGGCATTTCACCCCTCCACTTT.

Ten or more counts support this clonotype. This chain uses TRBV27 with TRBJ2-3; a weak D match, TRBD2 (5 bases). The V and J ends lost 6 bases and 5 bases respectively, with 24 bases between them. The germline V gene encodes CDR1 MNHEY and CDR2 SMNVEV (reference sequence). The CDR3 sequence is 17 residues long. The chain's CDR3 is CASRFRLAPRRGDTQYF. DNA of the CDR3: TGTGCCAGCAGATTTCGCCTAGCCCCAAGACGTGGAGATACGCAGTATTTT.

Comment on this clonotype: The junction differs from germline at one of its ends, possibly a read error. V usage is TRBV7-2 and J usage is TRBJ2-1; TRBD2 aligns across 12 bases. The V gene's germline CDR1 is SGHTA and CDR2 FQGNSA. The CDR3 contains 15 residues. The CDR3 region has the DNA TGTGTCAGCAGCTTAGGACTAGCGGGGACTATAGAGCAGTTCTTC. This codes for CVSSLGLAGTIEQFF.

With regard to this clonotype: A much larger clonotype is one base distant, so this may be a read error. The CDR3 end shows no conserved phenylalanine or tryptophan, and so a read error is likely. The J gene is TRBJ1-6, the V gene TRBV7-2, with TRBD1 as a possible D gene (5 bases). This CDR3 is 15 amino acids long. The germline CDR1 and CDR2 sequences are SGHTA and FQGNSA. V was shortened by 7 bases and J by 6 bases, with 16 bases between the two germline ends. CDR3 loop: CASTPLRVGNSPLHC. In nucleotides, the CDR3 is TGTGCCAGCACCCCCCTCAGGGTCGGTAATTCACCCCTCCACTGT.